The clone carrying this T cell receptor (beta chain) was counted between two and nine times. Germline CDR1 reads SGHTA; CDR2 reads FQGNSA. V lost 1 base, J lost 3 bases, and 10 bases lay in between. This CDR3 region has 14 residues. The investigators amplified TCR beta CDR3 regions from RNA transcripts. The HTBI primer set drove a first-round RT-PCR of the TCR CDR3. TCRdb recomputed calls from the multiplex PCR reads with MiXCR, one row per CDR3 protein. Of about 840,000 distinct CDR3 sequences listed, roughly 37% are singletons. The sample belongs to a study of T cells in Graves' hyperthyroidism and ophthalmopathy.

This rearrangement joins TRBV7-2 to TRBJ2-7, with a possible D match to TRBD1 (6 bases). Sequencing was performed on blood. This clonotype was sampled from a man between 18 and 29 years old with Graves' hyperthyroidism. CDR3 DNA sequence: TGTGCCAGCAGCTTAGTTCCAGGGGTCTACGAGCAGTACTTC. Protein product: CASSLVPGVYEQYF.